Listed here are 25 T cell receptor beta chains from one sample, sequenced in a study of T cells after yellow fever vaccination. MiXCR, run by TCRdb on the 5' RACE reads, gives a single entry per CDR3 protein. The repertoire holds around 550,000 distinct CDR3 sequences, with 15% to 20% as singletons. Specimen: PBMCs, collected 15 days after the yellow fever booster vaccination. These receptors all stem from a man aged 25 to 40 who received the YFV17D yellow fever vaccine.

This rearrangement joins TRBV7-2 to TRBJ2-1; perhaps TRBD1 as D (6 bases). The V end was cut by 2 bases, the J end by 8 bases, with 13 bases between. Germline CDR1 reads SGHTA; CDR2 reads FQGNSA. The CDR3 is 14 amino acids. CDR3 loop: CASSLLGAGYEQFF. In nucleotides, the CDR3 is TGTGCCAGCAGCTTACTGGGGGCTGGGTATGAGCAGTTCTTC. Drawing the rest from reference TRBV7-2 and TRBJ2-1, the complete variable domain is GAGVSQSPSNKVTEKGKDVELRCDPISGHTALYWYRQSLGQGLEFLIYFQGNSAPDKSGLPSDRFSAERTGGSVSTLTIQRTQQEDSAVYLCASSLLGAGYEQFFGPGTRLTVL.

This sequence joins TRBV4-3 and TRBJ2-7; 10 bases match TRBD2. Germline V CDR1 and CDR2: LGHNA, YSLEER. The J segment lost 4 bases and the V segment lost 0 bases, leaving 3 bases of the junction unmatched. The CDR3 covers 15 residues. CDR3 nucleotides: TGCGCCAGCAGCCAAGATCTAGCGGGAGTTTACGAGCAGTACTTC. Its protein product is CASSQDLAGVYEQYF.

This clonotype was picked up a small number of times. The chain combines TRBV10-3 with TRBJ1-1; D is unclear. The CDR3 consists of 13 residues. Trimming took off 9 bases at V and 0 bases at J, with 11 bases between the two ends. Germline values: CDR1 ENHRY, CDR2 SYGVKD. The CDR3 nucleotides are TGTGCCATGGAACGGGAGGTGAACACTGAAGCTTTCTTT. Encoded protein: CAMEREVNTEAFF.

The CDR3: CTPTMPALGEQYF. In nucleotides, the CDR3 is TGCACACCGACCATGCCGGCCCTTGGCGAGCAGTACTTC. V and J are TRBV20-1 and TRBJ2-7; D gene uncertain. The CDR3 consists of 13 residues. The V gene's germline CDR1 is DFQATT and CDR2 SNEGSKA (reference sequence).

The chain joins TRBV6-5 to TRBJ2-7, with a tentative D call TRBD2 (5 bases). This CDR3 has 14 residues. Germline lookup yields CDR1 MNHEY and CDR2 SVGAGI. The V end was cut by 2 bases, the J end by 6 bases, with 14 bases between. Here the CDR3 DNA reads TGTGCCAGCAGTTACCCCTCCCACGGAGGCGAGCAGTACTTC. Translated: CASSYPSHGGEQYF.

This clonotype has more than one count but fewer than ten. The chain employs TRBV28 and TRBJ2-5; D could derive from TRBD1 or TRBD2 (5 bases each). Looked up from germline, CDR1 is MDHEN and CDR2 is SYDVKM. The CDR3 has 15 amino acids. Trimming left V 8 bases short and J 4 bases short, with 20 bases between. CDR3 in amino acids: CASAISGPKGETQYF. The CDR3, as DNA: TGTGCCAGCGCCATCTCGGGACCCAAGGGAGAGACCCAGTACTTC.

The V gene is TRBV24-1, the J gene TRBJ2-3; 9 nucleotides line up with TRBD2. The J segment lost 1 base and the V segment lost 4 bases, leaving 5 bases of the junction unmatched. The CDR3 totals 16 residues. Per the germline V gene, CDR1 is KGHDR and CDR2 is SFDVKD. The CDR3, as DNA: TGTGCCACCAGTGACTTTAGCGGGAGAGGCACAGATACGCAGTATTTT. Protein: CATSDFSGRGTDTQYF.

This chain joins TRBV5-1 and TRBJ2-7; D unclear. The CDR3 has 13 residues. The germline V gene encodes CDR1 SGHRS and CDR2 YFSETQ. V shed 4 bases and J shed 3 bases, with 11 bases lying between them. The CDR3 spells CASSLSMNYEQYF. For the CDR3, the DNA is TGCGCCAGCAGCCTCTCGATGAACTACGAGCAGTACTTC.

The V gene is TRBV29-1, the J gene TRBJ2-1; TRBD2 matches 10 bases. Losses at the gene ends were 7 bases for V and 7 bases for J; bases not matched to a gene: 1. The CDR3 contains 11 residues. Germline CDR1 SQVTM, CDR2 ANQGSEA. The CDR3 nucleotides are TGCAGCGGGACTAGCGGAAATGAGCAGTTCTTC. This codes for CSGTSGNEQFF.

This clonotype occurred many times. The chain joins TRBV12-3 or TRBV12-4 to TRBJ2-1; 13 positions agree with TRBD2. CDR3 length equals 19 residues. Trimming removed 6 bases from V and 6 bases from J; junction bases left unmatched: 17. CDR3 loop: CASSYLTSGRSLGTNEQFF. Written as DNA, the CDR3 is TGTGCCAGCAGCTACCTGACTAGCGGGAGGTCCTTGGGGACCAATGAGCAGTTCTTC.

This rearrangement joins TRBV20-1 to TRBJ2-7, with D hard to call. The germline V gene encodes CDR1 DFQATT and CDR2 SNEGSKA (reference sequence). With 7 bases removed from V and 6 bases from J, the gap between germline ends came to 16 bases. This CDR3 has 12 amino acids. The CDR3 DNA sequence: TGCAGTGGGAGCCAGGTTCCGGGCGAGCAGTACTTC. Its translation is CSGSQVPGEQYF.

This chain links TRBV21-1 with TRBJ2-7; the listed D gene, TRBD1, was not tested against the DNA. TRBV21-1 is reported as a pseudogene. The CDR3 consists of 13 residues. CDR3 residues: CASSTPDRVEQYF. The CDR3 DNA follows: TGTGCCAGCAGCACCCCGGACAGGGTCGAGCAGTACTTC.

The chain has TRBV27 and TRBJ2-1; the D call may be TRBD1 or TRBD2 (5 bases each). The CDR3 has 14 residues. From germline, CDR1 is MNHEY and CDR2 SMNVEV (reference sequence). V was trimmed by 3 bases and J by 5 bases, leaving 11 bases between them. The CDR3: CASSFRGLNNEQFF. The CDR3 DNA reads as TGTGCCAGCAGTTTCCGGGGCTTGAACAATGAGCAGTTCTTC.

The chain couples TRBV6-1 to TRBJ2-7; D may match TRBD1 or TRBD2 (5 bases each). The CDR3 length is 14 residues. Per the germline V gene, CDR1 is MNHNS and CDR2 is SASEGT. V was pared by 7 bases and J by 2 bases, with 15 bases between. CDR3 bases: TGTGCCAGCAAGTCCCGAGGGGTGACCTACGAGCAGTACTTC. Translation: CASKSRGVTYEQYF.

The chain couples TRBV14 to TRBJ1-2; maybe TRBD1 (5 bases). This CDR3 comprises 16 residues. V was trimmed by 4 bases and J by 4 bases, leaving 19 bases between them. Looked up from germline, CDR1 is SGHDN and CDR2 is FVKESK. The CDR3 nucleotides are TGTGCCAGCAGCCCCTTGGGAGGGGCCGCTCTCTATGGCTACACCTTC. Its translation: CASSPLGGAALYGYTF.

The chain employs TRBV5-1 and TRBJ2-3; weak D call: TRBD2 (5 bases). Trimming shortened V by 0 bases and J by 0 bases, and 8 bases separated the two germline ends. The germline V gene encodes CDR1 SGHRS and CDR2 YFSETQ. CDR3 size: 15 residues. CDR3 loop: CASSLATGSTDTQYF. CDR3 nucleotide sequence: TGCGCCAGCAGCTTGGCTACGGGGAGCACAGATACGCAGTATTTT.

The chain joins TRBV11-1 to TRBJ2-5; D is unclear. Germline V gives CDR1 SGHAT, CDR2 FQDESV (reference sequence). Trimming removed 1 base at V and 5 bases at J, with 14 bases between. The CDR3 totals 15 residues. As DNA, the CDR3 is TGTGCCAGCAGCTTAGGGGTGGATAGCATCGAGACCCAGTACTTC. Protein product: CASSLGVDSIETQYF.

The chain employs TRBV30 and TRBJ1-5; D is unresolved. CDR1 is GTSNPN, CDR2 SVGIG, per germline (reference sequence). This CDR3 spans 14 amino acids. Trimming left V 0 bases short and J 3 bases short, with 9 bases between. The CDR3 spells CAWSVSTTNQPQHF. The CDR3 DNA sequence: TGTGCCTGGAGTGTATCCACGACCAATCAGCCCCAGCATTTT.

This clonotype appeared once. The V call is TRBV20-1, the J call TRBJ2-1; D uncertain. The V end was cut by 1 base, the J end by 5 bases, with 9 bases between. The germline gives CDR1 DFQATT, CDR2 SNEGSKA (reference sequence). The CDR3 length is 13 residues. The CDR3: CSARALRNNEQFF. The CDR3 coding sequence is TGCAGTGCTAGAGCCCTCAGAAACAATGAGCAGTTCTTC.

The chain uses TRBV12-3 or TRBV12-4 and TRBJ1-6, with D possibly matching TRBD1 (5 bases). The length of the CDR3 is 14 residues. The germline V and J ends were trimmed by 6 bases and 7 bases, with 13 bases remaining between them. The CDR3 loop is CASSPLGVNSPLHF. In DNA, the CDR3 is TGTGCCAGCAGCCCCCTAGGGGTAAATTCACCCCTCCACTTT.

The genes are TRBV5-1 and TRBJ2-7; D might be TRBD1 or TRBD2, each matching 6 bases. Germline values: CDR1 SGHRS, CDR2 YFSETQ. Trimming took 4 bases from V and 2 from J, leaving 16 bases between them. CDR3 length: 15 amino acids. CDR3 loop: CASSPGADTTYEQYF. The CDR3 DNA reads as TGCGCCAGCAGCCCGGGGGCCGATACCACCTACGAGCAGTACTTC.

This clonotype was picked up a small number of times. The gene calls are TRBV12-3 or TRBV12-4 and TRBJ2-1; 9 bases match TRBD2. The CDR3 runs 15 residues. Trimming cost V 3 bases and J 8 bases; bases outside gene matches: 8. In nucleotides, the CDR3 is TGTGCCAGCAGTTTGGCGGGGGGGGGAATTGATGAGCAGTTCTTC. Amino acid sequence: CASSLAGGGIDEQFF.

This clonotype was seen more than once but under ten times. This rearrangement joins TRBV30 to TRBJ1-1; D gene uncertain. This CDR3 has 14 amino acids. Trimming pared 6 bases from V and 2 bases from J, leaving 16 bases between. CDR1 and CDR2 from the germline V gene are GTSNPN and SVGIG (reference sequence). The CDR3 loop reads CACPRSGANTEAFF. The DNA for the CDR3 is TGTGCCTGCCCCCGTTCGGGAGCCAACACTGAAGCTTTCTTT. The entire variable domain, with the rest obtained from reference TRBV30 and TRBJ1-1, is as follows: SQTIHQWPATLVQPVGSPLSLECTVEGTSNPNLYWYRQAAGRGLQLLFYSVGIGQISSEVPQNLSASRPQDRQFILSSKKLLLSDSGFYLCACPRSGANTEAFFGQGTRLTVV.

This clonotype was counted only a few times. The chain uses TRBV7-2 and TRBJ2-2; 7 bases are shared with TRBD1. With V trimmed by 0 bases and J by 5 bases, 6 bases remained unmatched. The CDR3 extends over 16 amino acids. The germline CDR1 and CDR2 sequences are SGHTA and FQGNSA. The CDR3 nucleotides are TGTGCCAGCAGCTTAGCATCAGGGGGTTTTACCGGGGAGCTGTTTTTT. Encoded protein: CASSLASGGFTGELFF.

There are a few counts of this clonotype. The DNA of the CDR3 is TGTGCCAGCAGTTTTTATGGGGGTGCCCTGGAGACCCAGTACTTC. Translation: CASSFYGGALETQYF. V usage is TRBV28 and J usage is TRBJ2-5; D might be TRBD1 or TRBD2, each matching 5 bases. Trimming cost V 3 bases and J 5 bases, with 16 bases left between them. CDR1 MDHEN and CDR2 SYDVKM come from the germline V gene. This CDR3 is 15 amino acids long. The entire variable domain, with the rest obtained from reference TRBV28 and TRBJ2-5, is as follows: DVKVTQSSRYLVKRTGEKVFLECVQDMDHENMFWYRQDPGLGLRLIYFSYDVKMKEKGDIPEGYSVSREKKERFSLILESASTNQTSMYLCASSFYGGALETQYFGPGTRLLVL.